This entry describes one T cell receptor (beta chain). Alongside a J-beta primer mix, a sample-barcoded 5' primer served in a second PCR lasting 7 to 11 cycles. From the 5' RACE reads, TCRdb called clonotypes with MiXCR, one entry per CDR3 protein. This sample has 980,000 or so distinct CDR3 sequences; 48% occur once, and the top ten carry roughly 12%. Each individual donor underwent a draw of about 11 milliliters of peripheral blood. The data were taken from a study of blood T cells in healthy people across ages. V lost 6 bases, J lost 7 bases, and 10 bases lay in between. Germline assignment: CDR1 DFQATT and CDR2 SNEGSKA (reference sequence). The CDR3 sequence is 11 residues long.

V is TRBV20-1 and J is TRBJ2-1; D gene unclear. The TCR comes from a man aged 25-40 years in good health. The sequencing input was blood. CDR3 residues: CSAQPRNEQFF. The CDR3 coding sequence is TGCAGTGCCCAACCGAGGAATGAGCAGTTCTTC.